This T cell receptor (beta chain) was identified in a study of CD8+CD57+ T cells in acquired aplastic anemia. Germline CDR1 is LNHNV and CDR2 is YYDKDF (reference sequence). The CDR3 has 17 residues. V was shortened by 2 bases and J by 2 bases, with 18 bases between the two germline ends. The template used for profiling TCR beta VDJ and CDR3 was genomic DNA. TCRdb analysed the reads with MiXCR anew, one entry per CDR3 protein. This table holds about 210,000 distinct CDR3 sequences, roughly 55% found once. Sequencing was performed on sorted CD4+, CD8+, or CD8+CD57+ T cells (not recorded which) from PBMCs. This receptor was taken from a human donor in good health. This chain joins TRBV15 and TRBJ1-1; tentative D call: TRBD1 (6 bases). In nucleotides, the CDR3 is TGTGCCACCAGCAGACCTAGGGGGGAGGAGATAAACACTGAAGCTTTCTTT. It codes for CATSRPRGEEINTEAFF. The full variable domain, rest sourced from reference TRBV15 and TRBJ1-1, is DAMVIQNPRYQVTQFGKPVTLSCSQTLNHNVMYWYQQKSSQAPKLLFHYYDKDFNNEADTPDNFQSRRPNTSFCFLDIRSPGLGDTAMYLCATSRPRGEEINTEAFFGQGTRLTVV.